This is a list of T cell receptor beta chains from one sample in a study of cytomegalovirus exposure and HLA in healthy donors. Repertoires were generated with immunoSEQ multiplex PCR, while TCRdb's copy carries only in-frame clones and drops some. The table has almost 200,000 clones, roughly four fifths seen once. The sample was PBMCs. The source is a man aged 25 to 45 in good health and CMV-seronegative. CDR3s include the opening cysteine and the closing phenylalanine or tryptophan. Fields, in order: clone size, V gene, D gene, J gene, CDR3 DNA, CDR3 protein. D genes are given only for firm matches. Clone size is not always given. Where it is, it says once, few, many or a class for expanded clones.

abundance: few
v_gene: TRBV25-1
d_gene: NA
j_gene: TRBJ2-5
CDR3nt: TGTGCCAGCAGTGTAACGGACCAAGAGACCCAGTACTTC
CDR3aa: CASSVTDQETQYF

abundance: NA
v_gene: TRBV7-9
d_gene: TRBD2
j_gene: TRBJ2-7
CDR3nt: TGTGCCAGCAGCTTAATCATCAGCGGGAGGGGGTACGAGCAGTACTTC
CDR3aa: CASSLIISGRGYEQYF

abundance: NA
v_gene: TRBV29-1
d_gene: TRBD1
j_gene: TRBJ2-7
CDR3nt: TGCAGCGTTGTTAGGTTGGGACAGGGCTCCTACGAGCAGTACTTC
CDR3aa: CSVVRLGQGSYEQYF

abundance: NA
v_gene: TRBV6-5
d_gene: TRBD2
j_gene: TRBJ2-7
CDR3nt: TGTGCCAGCACCGGCGGGAGGCATACCTACGAGCAGTACTTC
CDR3aa: CASTGGRHTYEQYF

abundance: NA
v_gene: TRBV29-1
d_gene: TRBD1
j_gene: TRBJ1-2
CDR3nt: TGCAGCGTCTTTGTTACCGGGACAGTGAATAACTATGGCTACACCTTC
CDR3aa: CSVFVTGTVNNYGYTF

abundance: few
v_gene: TRBV29-1
d_gene: TRBD2
j_gene: TRBJ2-3
CDR3nt: TGCAGCGTTGCACCGGGACTAGCGGAGCCCAGTACGCAGTATTTT
CDR3aa: CSVAPGLAEPSTQYF

abundance: NA
v_gene: TRBV5-1
d_gene: TRBD2
j_gene: TRBJ2-7
CDR3nt: TGCGCCAGCAGCGTGACTAGCGGGAGCTCCTACGAGCAGTACTTC
CDR3aa: CASSVTSGSSYEQYF

abundance: NA
v_gene: TRBV7-3
d_gene: NA
j_gene: TRBJ1-1
CDR3nt: TGTGCCAGCAGCTTATTCCTGGTGGCAGACACTGAAGCTTTCTTT
CDR3aa: CASSLFLVADTEAFF

abundance: NA
v_gene: TRBV9
d_gene: NA
j_gene: TRBJ1-5
CDR3nt: TGTGCCAGCAGCGTAGGGGAACAGGGCCCCCGCAATCAGCCCCAGCATTTT
CDR3aa: CASSVGEQGPRNQPQHF

abundance: NA
v_gene: TRBV25-1
d_gene: NA
j_gene: TRBJ2-5
CDR3nt: TGTGCCAGCAGTGAATCCCCTCAGGGGTTGCGCGAGACCCAGTACTTC
CDR3aa: CASSESPQGLRETQYF

abundance: NA
v_gene: TRBV29-1
d_gene: NA
j_gene: TRBJ2-2
CDR3nt: TGCAGCGTTGAAAGGACAGCTTTTTCCGGGGAGCTGTTTTTT
CDR3aa: CSVERTAFSGELFF

abundance: NA
v_gene: TRBV6-4
d_gene: NA
j_gene: TRBJ1-2
CDR3nt: TGTGCCAGCAGTGAAACAGGCACTAACTATGGCTACACCTTC
CDR3aa: CASSETGTNYGYTF

abundance: NA
v_gene: TRBV28
d_gene: NA
j_gene: TRBJ1-5
CDR3nt: TGTGCCACCTCAGTGGGCTCTCAGCCCCAGCATTTT
CDR3aa: CATSVGSQPQHF

abundance: NA
v_gene: TRBV7-9
d_gene: NA
j_gene: TRBJ1-2
CDR3nt: TGTGCCAGCAGCACGCCGGGACAAGTCTATGGCTACACCTTC
CDR3aa: CASSTPGQVYGYTF

abundance: few
v_gene: TRBV11-3
d_gene: NA
j_gene: TRBJ2-3
CDR3nt: TGTGCCAGCAGCTTAACAGCTAGCACAGATACGCAGTATTTT
CDR3aa: CASSLTASTDTQYF

abundance: NA
v_gene: TRBV4-1
d_gene: NA
j_gene: TRBJ1-1
CDR3nt: TGCGCCAGCAGCCAGGAGCTCCTTACTATTGGCACTGAAGCTTTCTTT
CDR3aa: CASSQELLTIGTEAFF

abundance: once
v_gene: TRBV5-1
d_gene: TRBD1
j_gene: TRBJ2-7
CDR3nt: TGCGCCAGCAGCGCTTCGACAGGGAGCGAGCAGTACTTC
CDR3aa: CASSASTGSEQYF

abundance: NA
v_gene: TRBV5-1
d_gene: TRBD1
j_gene: TRBJ2-7
CDR3nt: TGCGCCAGCAGCTGGGCCCGGGACAGGGAGATCGAGCAGTACTTC
CDR3aa: CASSWARDREIEQYF

abundance: NA
v_gene: TRBV27
d_gene: NA
j_gene: TRBJ1-6
CDR3nt: TGTGCCAGCAGTATGGGCCTGGGAGATTCACCCCTCCACTTT
CDR3aa: CASSMGLGDSPLHF

abundance: few
v_gene: TRBV25-1
d_gene: TRBD1
j_gene: TRBJ2-7
CDR3nt: TGTGCCAGCGCCGACAGGGGACCTCGGGGCGAGCAGTACTTC
CDR3aa: CASADRGPRGEQYF

abundance: NA
v_gene: TRBV13
d_gene: NA
j_gene: TRBJ2-5
CDR3nt: TGTGCCAGCAGCTCGACGGGGGAGACCCAGTACTTC
CDR3aa: CASSSTGETQYF

abundance: NA
v_gene: TRBV19
d_gene: TRBD2
j_gene: TRBJ2-5
CDR3nt: TGTGCCAGTAGGCCGAGGCGGGAGATTTCTGAGACCCAGTACTTC
CDR3aa: CASRPRREISETQYF

abundance: once
v_gene: TRBV27
d_gene: TRBD1
j_gene: TRBJ2-7
CDR3nt: TGTGCCAGCAGTTTAAAAGGGGGCGCTTACGAGCAGTACTTC
CDR3aa: CASSLKGGAYEQYF

abundance: NA
v_gene: TRBV27
d_gene: NA
j_gene: TRBJ1-2
CDR3nt: TGTGCCAGCAGTTTAAGTCATGGCCTCCACACCTATGGCTACACCTTC
CDR3aa: CASSLSHGLHTYGYTF

abundance: NA
v_gene: TRBV27
d_gene: NA
j_gene: TRBJ2-7
CDR3nt: TGTGCCAGCAGTTTATCAGGGGGACGTCCCCACGAGCAGTACTTC
CDR3aa: CASSLSGGRPHEQYF

abundance: NA
v_gene: TRBV7-6
d_gene: TRBD2
j_gene: TRBJ2-1
CDR3nt: TGTGCCAGCAGCTTTAGCGGGAGGGCCGCCTCTTACAATGAGCAGTTCTTC
CDR3aa: CASSFSGRAASYNEQFF

abundance: few
v_gene: TRBV2
d_gene: TRBD1
j_gene: TRBJ2-7
CDR3nt: TGTGCCAGCAGCCTTCGGCGACAGGGGGCGCGGTACGAGCAGTACTTC
CDR3aa: CASSLRRQGARYEQYF

abundance: NA
v_gene: TRBV27
d_gene: NA
j_gene: TRBJ1-3
CDR3nt: TGTGCCAGCAGGAGCTCTGGAAACACCATATATTTT
CDR3aa: CASRSSGNTIYF